The source of this T cell receptor beta chain is a study of neurological immune-mediated disorders. The CDR3 sequence is 14 residues long. Germline-derived CDR1 and CDR2 are SGHAT and FQNNGV. Synthesis of cDNA used 5'RACE (with 10-nucleotide random UMIs). TCRdb used MiXCR to reprocess the 5' RACE reads, holding one entry per CDR3 protein. The sample has some 46,000 distinct CDR3 sequences, less than 5% seen once. Concerning this clonotype itself: Since a much larger clone is just one base distant, this may be a read error.

V and J are TRBV11-2 and TRBJ2-1; unclear D gene. This receptor was taken from a woman in her sixties with multiple sclerosis. Sequencing was done on a sample of PBMCs. The CDR3 spells CANSLEAALNEQFF. For the CDR3, the DNA is TGTGCCAACAGCTTAGAAGCCGCTCTCAATGAGCAGTTCTTC.